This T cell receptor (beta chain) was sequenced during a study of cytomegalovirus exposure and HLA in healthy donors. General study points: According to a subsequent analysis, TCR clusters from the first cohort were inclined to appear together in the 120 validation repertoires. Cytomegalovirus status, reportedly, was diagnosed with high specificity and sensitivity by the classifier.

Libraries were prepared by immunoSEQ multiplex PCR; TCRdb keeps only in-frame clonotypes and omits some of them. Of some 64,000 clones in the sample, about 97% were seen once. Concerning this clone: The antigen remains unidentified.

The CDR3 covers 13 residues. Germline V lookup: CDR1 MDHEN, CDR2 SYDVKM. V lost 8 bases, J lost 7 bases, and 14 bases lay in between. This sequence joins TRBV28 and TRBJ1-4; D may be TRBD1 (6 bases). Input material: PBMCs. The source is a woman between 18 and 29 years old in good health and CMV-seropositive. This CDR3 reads CASLPSRGEKLFF. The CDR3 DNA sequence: TGTGCCAGCCTGCCTAGCAGGGGTGAAAAACTGTTTTTT. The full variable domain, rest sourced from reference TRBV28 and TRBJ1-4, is DVKVTQSSRYLVKRTGEKVFLECVQDMDHENMFWYRQDPGLGLRLIYFSYDVKMKEKGDIPEGYSVSREKKERFSLILESASTNQTSMYLCASLPSRGEKLFFGSGTQLSVL.